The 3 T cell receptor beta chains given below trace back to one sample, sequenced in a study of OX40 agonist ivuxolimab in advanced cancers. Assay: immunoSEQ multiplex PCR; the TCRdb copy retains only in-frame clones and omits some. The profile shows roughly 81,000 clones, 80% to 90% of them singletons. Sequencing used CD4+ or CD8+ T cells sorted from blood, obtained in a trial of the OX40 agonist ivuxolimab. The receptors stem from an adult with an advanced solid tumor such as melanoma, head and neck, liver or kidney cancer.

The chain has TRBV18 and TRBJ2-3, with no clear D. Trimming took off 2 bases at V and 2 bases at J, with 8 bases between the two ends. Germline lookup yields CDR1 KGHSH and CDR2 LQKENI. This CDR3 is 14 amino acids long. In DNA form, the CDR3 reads TGTGCCAGCTCACCAGTCAGCTACACAGATACGCAGTATTTT. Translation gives CASSPVSYTDTQYF. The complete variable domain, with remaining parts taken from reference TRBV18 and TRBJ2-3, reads NAGVMQNPRHLVRRRGQEARLRCSPMKGHSHVYWYRQLPEEGLKFMVYLQKENIIDESGMPKERFSAEFPKEGPSILRIQQVVRGDSAAYFCASSPVSYTDTQYFGPGTRLTVL.

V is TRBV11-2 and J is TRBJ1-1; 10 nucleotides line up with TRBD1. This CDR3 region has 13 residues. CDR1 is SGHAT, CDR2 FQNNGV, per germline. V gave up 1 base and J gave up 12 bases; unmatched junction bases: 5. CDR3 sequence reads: CASSLVRDRGPFF. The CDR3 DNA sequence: TGTGCCAGCAGCTTAGTAAGGGACAGGGGCCCTTTCTTT. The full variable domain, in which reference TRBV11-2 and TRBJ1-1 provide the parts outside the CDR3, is EAGVAQSPRYKIIEKRQSVAFWCNPISGHATLYWYQQILGQGPKLLIQFQNNGVVDDSQLPKDRFSAERLKGVDSTLKIQPAKLEDSAVYLCASSLVRDRGPFFGQGTRLTVV.

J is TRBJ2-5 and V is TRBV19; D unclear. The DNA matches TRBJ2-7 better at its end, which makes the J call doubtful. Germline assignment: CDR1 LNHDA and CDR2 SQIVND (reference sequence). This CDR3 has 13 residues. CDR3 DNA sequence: TGTGCCAGTAGTATCACTCTGGCGTACGAGCAGTACTTC. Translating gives CASSITLAYEQYF.